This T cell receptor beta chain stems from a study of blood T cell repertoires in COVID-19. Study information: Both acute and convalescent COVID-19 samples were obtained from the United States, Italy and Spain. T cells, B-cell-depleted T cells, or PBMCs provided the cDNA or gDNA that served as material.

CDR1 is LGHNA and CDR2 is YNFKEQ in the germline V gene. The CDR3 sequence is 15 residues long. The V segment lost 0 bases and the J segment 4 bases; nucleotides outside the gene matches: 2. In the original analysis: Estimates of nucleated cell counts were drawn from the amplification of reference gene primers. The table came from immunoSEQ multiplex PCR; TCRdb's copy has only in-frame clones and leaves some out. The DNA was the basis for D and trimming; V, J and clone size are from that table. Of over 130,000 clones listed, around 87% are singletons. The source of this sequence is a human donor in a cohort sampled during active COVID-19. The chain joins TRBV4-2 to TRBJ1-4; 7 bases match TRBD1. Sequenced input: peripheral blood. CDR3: CASSQEGTVNEKLFF. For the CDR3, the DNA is TGTGCCAGCAGCCAAGAAGGGACAGTTAATGAAAAACTGTTTTTT.